Presented here are 29 T cell receptor beta chains from one specimen sequenced in a study of T-cell memory formation after mild COVID-19. TCRdb re-called the 5' RACE reads with MiXCR, one entry per CDR3 protein. Found here are 150,000 to 200,000 distinct CDR3 sequences, under 14% of them singletons; the top ten hold approximately 3.4%. Specimen: PBMCs or a T cell subset sorted from them (not recorded which). These receptors originate from a man between 18 and 29 years old who had mild COVID-19 (a few samples of this study predate the infection). Cell type and time point are not known.

The chain is built from TRBV6-5 and TRBJ1-3; no clear D. The CDR3 sequence is 14 residues long. The germline V gene encodes CDR1 MNHEY and CDR2 SVGAGI. Trimming cost V 4 bases and J 0 bases, with 7 bases left between them. In nucleotides, the CDR3 is TGTGCCAGCAGTTCGCGGAACTCTGGAAACACCATATATTTT. Protein sequence: CASSSRNSGNTIYF.

This clonotype was counted only a few times. The chain uses TRBV12-3 or TRBV12-4 and TRBJ2-7, with 8 positions matching TRBD2. V lost 6 bases, J lost 2 bases, and 3 bases stayed unmatched. This CDR3 comprises 13 residues. CDR3 nucleotides: TGTGCCAGCAGGTCAGCGGGGGCCTACGAGCAGTACTTC. Encoded protein: CASRSAGAYEQYF.

The chain has TRBV24-1 and TRBJ1-5; the D is unclear. V lost 2 bases, J lost 0 bases, and 13 bases lay in between. The CDR3 has 17 amino acids. From germline, CDR1 is KGHDR and CDR2 SFDVKD. Here the CDR3 DNA reads TGTGCCACCAGTGATTCCGGACGTGGGCATAGCAATCAGCCCCAGCATTTT. Its translation is CATSDSGRGHSNQPQHF.

This clonotype was counted between two and nine times. The rearrangement joins TRBV6-6 to TRBJ2-7; D is possibly TRBD2 (6 bases). This CDR3 has 14 residues. Trimming stripped 6 bases from V and 0 bases from J, with 12 bases between. CDR1 and CDR2 from the germline V gene are MNHNY and SVGAGI (reference sequence). This CDR3 is CASSGTDTSYEQYV. As DNA, the CDR3 is TGTGCCAGCAGCGGGACTGATACCTCCTACGAGCAGTACGTC.

J is TRBJ1-3 and V is TRBV6-5; the match to TRBD1 covers 9 bases. CDR3 size: 15 residues. Trimming at V came to 6 bases and at J to 2 bases, leaving 5 bases not matched to a gene. The germline V gene has CDR1 MNHEY and CDR2 SVGAGI. CDR3 residues: CASRSQGATGNTIYF. As DNA, the CDR3 is TGTGCCAGCAGGTCACAGGGGGCAACTGGAAACACCATATATTTT.

The chain has TRBV9 and TRBJ2-1; the D gene is possibly TRBD2 (7 bases). The V gene lost 6 bases and the J gene lost 0 bases, with 13 bases spanning the gap. Germline V CDR1 and CDR2: SGDLS, YYNGEE. The CDR3 runs to 15 residues. CDR3 residues: CASTQGGGSYNEQFF. Here the CDR3 DNA reads TGTGCCAGCACCCAAGGGGGGGGCTCCTACAATGAGCAGTTCTTC.

The chain carries TRBV12-3 or TRBV12-4 and TRBJ1-5; D not certain. V lost 4 bases and J lost 0, with 13 bases in between. The CDR3 is made up of 16 amino acids. CDR3 region: CASSSPGTYSNQPQHF. In DNA form, the CDR3 reads TGTGCCAGCAGTTCCCCGGGCACCTATAGCAATCAGCCCCAGCATTTT.

The CDR3 is CRAASRDRTDEQFF. The CDR3 DNA reads TGCAGAGCCGCGTCCCGGGACAGGACCGATGAGCAGTTCTTC. The chain carries TRBV20-1 and TRBJ2-1, with 8 bases identical to TRBD1. The CDR3 has 14 residues. Germline V gene data show CDR1 as DFQATT and CDR2 as SNEGSKA (reference sequence).

This sequence joins TRBV5-1 and TRBJ2-1; TRBD2 matches at 13 bases. V dropped 0 bases and J dropped 6; count of bases not matched to a gene: 3. The CDR3 spans 16 residues. From germline, CDR1 is SGHRS and CDR2 YFSETQ. The CDR3 sequence is CASSLAGTSGANEQFF. The CDR3 DNA reads as TGCGCCAGCAGCTTGGCAGGGACTAGCGGGGCCAATGAGCAGTTCTTC.

J is TRBJ2-2 and V is TRBV2, with no clear D. Between the trimmed V and J ends, which lost 6 bases and 5 bases, there was a span of 7 bases. CDR1 and CDR2 (germline): SNHLY, FYNNEI. The CDR3 sequence is 12 residues long. The CDR3 region has the DNA TGTGCCAGCAGAGGACGGACCGGGGAGCTGTTTTTT. Its translation is CASRGRTGELFF.

The gene calls are TRBV4-2 and TRBJ2-2; the match to TRBD2 covers 10 bases. The junction had 3 bases not matched to a gene; V was cut back by 0 bases and J by 5 bases. From germline, CDR1 is LGHNA and CDR2 YNFKEQ. This CDR3 has 16 residues. CDR3 in DNA: TGTGCCAGCAGCCAAGAAGGGGGACTAGCGACCGGGGAGCTGTTTTTT. As protein: CASSQEGGLATGELFF.

At least ten counts were recorded for this clonotype. V usage is TRBV5-1 and J usage is TRBJ1-4; perhaps TRBD1 as D (5 bases). The V gene lost 3 bases and the J gene lost 1 base, with 7 bases spanning the gap. Looked up from germline, CDR1 is SGHRS and CDR2 is YFSETQ. The CDR3 has 14 amino acids. CDR3 DNA: TGCGCCAGCAGCTCGGACATAACTAATGAAAAACTGTTTTTT. Its translation is CASSSDITNEKLFF.

This sequence joins TRBV5-1 and TRBJ1-5; TRBD1 is a possible D gene (5 bases). The CDR3 totals 14 residues. V lost 4 bases and J 7 bases, leaving 15 bases between the germline ends. Germline-derived CDR1 and CDR2 are SGHRS and YFSETQ. The chain's CDR3 is CASSPDQGRQPQHF. Here the CDR3 DNA reads TGCGCCAGCAGCCCCGATCAGGGAAGGCAGCCCCAGCATTTT.

This clonotype was observed a few times. The J gene is TRBJ2-3, the V gene TRBV28; D unresolved. Deletions cut 4 bases from V and 2 bases from J, with 10 bases between. The CDR3 is made up of 14 amino acids. Germline V gene data show CDR1 as MDHEN and CDR2 as SYDVKM. For the CDR3, the DNA is TGTGCCAGCAGTTACCCGCAGCACACAGATACGCAGTATTTT. This translates into CASSYPQHTDTQYF.

This clonotype was seen a handful of times. This chain links TRBV9 with TRBJ2-2, with a possible D match to TRBD1 (5 bases). Germline V CDR1 and CDR2: SGDLS, YYNGEE. V dropped 0 bases and J dropped 1 base, with 7 bases sitting between them. This CDR3 has 15 amino acids. The chain's CDR3 is CASSVVGQNTGELFF. For the CDR3, the DNA is TGTGCCAGCAGCGTAGTCGGACAGAACACCGGGGAGCTGTTTTTT. The entire variable domain, with the rest obtained from reference TRBV9 and TRBJ2-2, is as follows: DSGVTQTPKHLITATGQRVTLRCSPRSGDLSVYWYQQSLDQGLQFLIQYYNGEERAKGNILERFSAQQFPDLHSELNLSSLELGDSALYFCASSVVGQNTGELFFGEGSRLTVL.

This rearrangement joins TRBV5-8 to TRBJ2-2, with 8 bases fitting TRBD2. Germline V gene lookup returns CDR1 SGHTS and CDR2 YDEGEE. CDR3 length equals 17 residues. V dropped 4 bases and J dropped 1; count of bases not matched to a gene: 9. CDR3 DNA sequence: TGTGCCAGCAGCCCGGCCGGGACTAGTGGGAACACCGGGGAGCTGTTTTTT. It codes for CASSPAGTSGNTGELFF.

The V call is TRBV10-3, the J call TRBJ1-3, with 7 bases aligning to TRBD1. V was pared by 6 bases and J by 0 bases, with 8 bases of the junction left unmatched. Germline-derived CDR1 and CDR2 are ENHRY and SYGVKD. This CDR3 region has 16 residues. This chain's CDR3 is CAISQGTGDSGNTIYF. The CDR3 DNA is TGTGCCATCAGCCAAGGAACAGGGGACTCTGGAAACACCATATATTTT.

This clonotype was detected a few times. The chain is built from TRBV7-2 and TRBJ2-3; a weak D match, TRBD1 (6 bases). CDR3 length: 15 residues. The V end was cut by 6 bases, the J end by 0 bases, with 13 bases between. From germline, CDR1 is SGHTA and CDR2 FQGNSA. The chain's CDR3 is CASRGAGLSTDTQYF. CDR3 in DNA: TGTGCCAGCAGGGGGGCGGGCCTTAGCACAGATACGCAGTATTTT. Full variable domain (missing parts from reference TRBV7-2 and TRBJ2-3): GAGVSQSPSNKVTEKGKDVELRCDPISGHTALYWYRQSLGQGLEFLIYFQGNSAPDKSGLPSDRFSAERTGGSVSTLTIQRTQQEDSAVYLCASRGAGLSTDTQYFGPGTRLTVL.

The CDR3: CASSSQAAGDTEAFF. DNA of the CDR3: TGTGCCAGTAGTAGCCAGGCGGCGGGTGACACTGAAGCTTTCTTT. J is TRBJ1-1 and V is TRBV19; no definite D call. Trimming removed 4 bases from V and 3 bases from J, with 15 bases in between. The CDR3 is made up of 15 amino acids. Germline CDR1 LNHDA, CDR2 SQIVND (reference sequence).

This clonotype was recorded a few times. V and J are TRBV18 and TRBJ2-1, with D uncertain. Germline V gene lookup returns CDR1 KGHSH and CDR2 LQKENI. There are 14 residues in the CDR3. Trimming removed 0 bases at V and 4 bases at J, with 7 bases between. CDR3 sequence (DNA): TGTGCCAGCTCACCACCCGAAGGATACAATGAGCAGTTCTTC. This codes for CASSPPEGYNEQFF.

This clonotype was detected a few times. The chain carries TRBV7-9 and TRBJ2-4, with D perhaps TRBD1 or TRBD2 (5 bases each). V was cut by 5 bases and J by 7 bases, with 18 bases left in between. Germline V lookup: CDR1 SEHNR, CDR2 FQNEAQ (reference sequence). This CDR3 is 15 amino acids long. The CDR3 here is CASSPPPGTGNIQYF. The DNA for the CDR3 is TGTGCCAGCAGCCCACCCCCGGGGACGGGGAACATTCAGTACTTC.

This clonotype was counted at least ten times. The chain is built from TRBV29-1 and TRBJ2-3; D unresolved. Per germline, CDR1 SQVTM and CDR2 ANQGSEA. V shed 6 bases and J shed 2 bases, with 9 bases lying between them. The CDR3 totals 12 residues. The CDR3: CSVAGPTDTQYF. The CDR3 DNA reads as TGCAGCGTGGCAGGACCCACAGATACGCAGTATTTT.

A few counts support this clonotype. The chain carries TRBV19 and TRBJ2-5, with 15 nucleotides matching TRBD2. After removal of 6 bases from V and 5 bases from J, the junction contained 7 bases not matched to a gene. The CDR3 is 16 residues long. CDR1 and CDR2 from the germline V gene are LNHDA and SQIVND (reference sequence). This CDR3 is CASRRGTSGGYETQYF. The CDR3 DNA is TGTGCCAGTAGACGAGGGACTAGCGGGGGGTATGAGACCCAGTACTTC.

The chain links TRBV4-3 to TRBJ2-4; D could derive from TRBD1 or TRBD2 (6 bases each). V shed 0 bases and J shed 15 bases, with 15 bases lying between them. In germline, CDR1 is LGHNA, CDR2 YSLEER. CDR3 size: 13 residues. The DNA of the CDR3 is TGCGCCAGCAGCCAAGAACCGGGGGCGGTGGGGTACTTC. This sequence encodes CASSQEPGAVGYF.

Here the CDR3 DNA reads TGTGCCAGCAGCCAATCTAGCGGGGGGGCAAGGAATGAGCAGTTCTTC. As protein: CASSQSSGGARNEQFF. This chain joins TRBV3-1 and TRBJ2-1, with TRBD2 matching 12 bases. Losses at the gene ends were 2 bases for V and 7 bases for J; bases not matched to a gene: 6. Per germline, CDR1 LGHDT and CDR2 YNNKEL (reference sequence). The CDR3 has 16 amino acids.

The chain links TRBV6-6 to TRBJ1-1; no clear D gene. This CDR3 has 13 residues. Looked up from germline, CDR1 is MNHNY and CDR2 is SVGAGI (reference sequence). V dropped 2 bases and J dropped 6 bases, with 10 bases sitting between them. The CDR3 spells CASSYQDNPEAFF. DNA of the CDR3: TGTGCCAGCAGTTACCAGGATAATCCTGAAGCTTTCTTT.

The table lists this clonotype with a few counts. The chain carries TRBV6-2 or TRBV6-3 and TRBJ2-7; 7 nucleotides match TRBD2. V gave up 2 bases and J gave up 5 bases; unmatched junction bases: 9. This CDR3 is 15 amino acids long. Germline CDR1 is MNHEY and CDR2 is SVGEGT. CDR3: CASSYADSGGHEQYF. The CDR3 nucleotides are TGTGCCAGCAGTTACGCAGATTCGGGGGGACACGAGCAGTACTTC.

This clonotype was seen a handful of times. The chain is built from TRBV7-3 and TRBJ1-1, with D maybe TRBD1 (6 bases). The length of the CDR3 is 14 residues. In germline, CDR1 is SGHTA, CDR2 FQGTGA. The V gene lost 4 bases and the J gene lost 1 base, with 10 bases spanning the gap. Written as DNA, the CDR3 is TGTGCCAGCAGCTCCCAAGGGGGGAACACTGAAGCTTTCTTT. This codes for CASSSQGGNTEAFF.

The sample holds a few counts of this clonotype. The V and J genes are TRBV5-1 and TRBJ2-2, with TRBD1 matching 8 bases. J lost 6 bases, V lost 3 bases, and 4 bases had no gene match. CDR1 is SGHRS and CDR2 is YFSETQ in the germline V gene. The CDR3 contains 14 residues. The CDR3 DNA is TGCGCCAGCAGCTCCGAGACAGGGGCCGGGGAGCTGTTTTTT. Translating gives CASSSETGAGELFF.